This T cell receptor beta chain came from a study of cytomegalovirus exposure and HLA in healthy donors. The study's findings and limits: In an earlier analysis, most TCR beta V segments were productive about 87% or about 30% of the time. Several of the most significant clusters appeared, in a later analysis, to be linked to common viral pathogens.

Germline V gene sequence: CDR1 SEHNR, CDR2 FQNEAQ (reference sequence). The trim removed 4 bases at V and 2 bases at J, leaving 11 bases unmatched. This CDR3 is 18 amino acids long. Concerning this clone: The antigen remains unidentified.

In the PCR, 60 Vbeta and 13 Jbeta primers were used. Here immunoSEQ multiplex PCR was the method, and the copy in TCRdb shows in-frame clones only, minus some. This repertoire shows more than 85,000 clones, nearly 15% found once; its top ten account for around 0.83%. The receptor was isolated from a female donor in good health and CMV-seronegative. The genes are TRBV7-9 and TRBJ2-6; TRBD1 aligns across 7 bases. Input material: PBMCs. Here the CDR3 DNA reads TGTGCCAGCAGCTCCCCGACAGGGACCTTGACTGGGGCCAACGTCCTGACTTTC. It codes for CASSSPTGTLTGANVLTF.